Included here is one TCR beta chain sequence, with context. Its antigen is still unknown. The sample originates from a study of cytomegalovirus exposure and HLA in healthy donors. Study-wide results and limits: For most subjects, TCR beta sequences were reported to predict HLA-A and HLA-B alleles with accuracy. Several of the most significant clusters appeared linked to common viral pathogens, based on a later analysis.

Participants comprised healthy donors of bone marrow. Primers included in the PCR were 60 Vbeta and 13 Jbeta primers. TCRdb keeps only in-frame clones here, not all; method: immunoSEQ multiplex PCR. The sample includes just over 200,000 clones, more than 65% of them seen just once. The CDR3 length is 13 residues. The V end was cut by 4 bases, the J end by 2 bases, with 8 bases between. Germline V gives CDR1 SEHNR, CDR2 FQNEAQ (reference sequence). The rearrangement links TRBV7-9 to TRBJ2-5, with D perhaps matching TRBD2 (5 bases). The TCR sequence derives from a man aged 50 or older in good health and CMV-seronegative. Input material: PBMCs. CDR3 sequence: CASSSPGQETQYF. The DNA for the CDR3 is TGTGCCAGCAGCTCACCGGGGCAAGAGACCCAGTACTTC.